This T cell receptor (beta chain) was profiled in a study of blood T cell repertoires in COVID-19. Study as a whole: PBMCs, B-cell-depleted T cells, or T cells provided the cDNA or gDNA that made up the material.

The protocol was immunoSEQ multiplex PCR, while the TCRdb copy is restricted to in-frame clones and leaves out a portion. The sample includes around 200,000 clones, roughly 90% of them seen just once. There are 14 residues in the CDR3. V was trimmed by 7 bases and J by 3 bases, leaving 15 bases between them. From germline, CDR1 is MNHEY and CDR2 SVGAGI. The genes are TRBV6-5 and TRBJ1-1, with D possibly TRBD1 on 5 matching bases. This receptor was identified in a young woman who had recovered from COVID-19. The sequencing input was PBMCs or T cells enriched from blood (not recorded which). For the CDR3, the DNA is TGTGCCAGCAAGGCCAGAAGGGGCGACACTGAAGCTTTCTTT. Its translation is CASKARRGDTEAFF.